This T cell receptor beta chain was identified in a study of CXCR3-negative and CXCR3-positive naive CD8 T cells. For the study at large: TRB reads totalled about 150 million, about 1.5 +/- 0.3 million per library.

5' RACE with UMI labels generated the TRB cDNA libraries. From its re-call of the 5' RACE reads, TCRdb lists each CDR3 protein once, without DNA. Its clone listing holds about 90,000 distinct CDR3 sequences. CDR3 length equals 15 residues. Germline CDR1 MRHNA, CDR2 SNTAGT. This receptor was identified in a human donor in good health. Some clones in this sample may be carry-over from other donors' samples. Input material: naive CXCR3- CD8+ T cells from blood. Subset: CD45RO-CCR7+CD27+CD95- naive CD8+ T cells lacking CXCR3 (TNR3-). The rearrangement joins TRBV6-4 to TRBJ2-1; TCRdb's D gene call, TRBD1, goes unchecked for lack of DNA. CDR3: CASSEGTGISNEQFF.